Sequencing of this T cell receptor (beta chain) was carried out in a study of T cell responses to AZD1222 COVID-19 vaccine. General study findings and limits: The study found vaccine-associated CD4 TCRs spanning spike, dominant at 160-218 and 743-854. It was only after the peak T cell response that any repertoires were sampled.

This CDR3 is 12 amino acids long. The germline V and J ends were trimmed by 2 bases and 8 bases, with 9 bases remaining between them. CDR1 and CDR2 (germline): MRHNA, SNTAGT. TCRdb keeps only in-frame clones here, not all; method: immunoSEQ multiplex PCR. The sample includes tens of thousands of clones, less than 90% of them seen just once. In this sample, this clone turned up once. Its specificity is not known. Source: peripheral blood, taken 28 days after the second AZD1222 dose. The TCR originated in an adult who received the AZD1222 COVID-19 vaccine. The V and J genes are TRBV6-4 and TRBJ1-2; TRBD1 might be the D (6 bases). The CDR3 nucleotides read TGTGCCAGCAGTGACGGGGGCAGGGGCTACACCTTC. Translated, it gives CASSDGGRGYTF.